These T cell receptor beta chains were read from a single sample in a study of blood T cell repertoires in COVID-19. Measured with immunoSEQ multiplex PCR; TCRdb has only the in-frame clones, and not every one. This sample has a few hundred thousand clones; approximately 90% occur once, and the top ten carry 0.9% to 1.5%. Sequencing input: PBMCs or T cells enriched from blood (not recorded which). The receptor set was obtained from a woman aged 18 to 35 who had recovered from COVID-19. Each CDR3 is given with its conserved first and last residue. D genes are given only for firm matches. Clone size is shown for a subset of rows, as once, few, many or a class of expanded clone.

size	V	D	J	CDR3	DNA
once	TRBV7-2	.	TRBJ2-7	CASSLNWTPSSYEQYF	TGTGCCAGCAGCTTAAACTGGACACCTTCGTCCTACGAGCAGTACTTC
once	TRBV7-3	.	TRBJ2-3	CASSLTLASADTQYF	TGTGCCAGCAGCTTAACGCTAGCGAGTGCAGATACGCAGTATTTT
.	TRBV11-2	.	TRBJ1-1	CASSFTPTGNTEAFF	TGTGCCAGCAGCTTTACGCCGACAGGGAACACTGAAGCTTTCTTT
.	TRBV5-4	TRBD1	TRBJ2-7	CASSGAGGLLPYEQYF	TGTGCCAGCAGCGGAGCAGGGGGTCTTCTCCCCTACGAGCAGTACTTC
.	TRBV7-9	.	TRBJ1-1	CASTPGGKTEAFF	TGTGCCAGCACTCCGGGGGGGAAAACTGAAGCTTTCTTT
.	TRBV3-1/TRBV3-2	TRBD2	TRBJ2-5	CASSRTSGGAETQYF	TGTGCCAGCAGCCGGACTAGCGGGGGGGCTGAGACCCAGTACTTC
many	TRBV30	.	TRBJ1-1	CAWSPRENTEAFF	TGTGCCTGGAGTCCACGGGAGAACACTGAAGCTTTCTTT
.	TRBV30	.	TRBJ1-6	CAWSVSQGIPPLHF	TGTGCCTGGAGTGTCTCCCAGGGTATACCACCCCTCCACTTT
.	TRBV6-6	.	TRBJ1-1	CASRTLRGNTEAFF	TGTGCCAGCAGGACTTTACGGGGGAACACTGAAGCTTTCTTT
.	TRBV7-9	.	TRBJ1-2	CASSLAETGGYTF	TGTGCCAGCAGCTTAGCCGAAACGGGGGGCTACACCTTC
once	TRBV19	TRBD1	TRBJ1-2	CASSNNPGQSNYGYTF	TGTGCCAGTAGCAATAACCCGGGACAGTCTAACTATGGCTACACCTTC
.	TRBV18	.	TRBJ1-3	CASSPSPGQGRPTIYF	TGTGCCAGCTCACCGTCGCCGGGACAAGGGCGCCCGACCATATATTTT
.	TRBV18	TRBD1	TRBJ2-2	CASSPPSTGWYTGELFF	TGTGCCAGCTCACCACCCTCGACAGGGTGGTACACCGGGGAGCTGTTTTTT
.	TRBV27	TRBD1	TRBJ1-5	CASSSRGLGNQPQHF	TGTGCCAGCAGCAGCAGGGGGCTTGGCAATCAGCCCCAGCATTTT
.	TRBV21-1	.	TRBJ2-5	CASSKRLAGGPQETQYF	TGTGCCAGCAGCAAAAGACTAGCGGGGGGGCCACAAGAGACCCAGTACTTC
.	TRBV30	.	TRBJ1-2	CAWTQDRYLYGYTF	TGTGCCTGGACTCAAGACAGGTACCTATATGGCTACACCTTC
.	TRBV5-1	TRBD1	TRBJ1-1	CASSPPGQGVEAFF	TGCGCCAGCAGCCCGCCGGGACAGGGTGTTGAAGCTTTCTTT
few	TRBV4-1	TRBD2	TRBJ2-3	CASSLGSSGPTQYF	TGCGCCAGCAGCCTAGGTAGTAGCGGGCCTACGCAGTATTTT
.	TRBV19	.	TRBJ1-4	CASSIGEGNEKLFF	TGTGCCAGTAGTATTGGGGAGGGGAACGAAAAACTGTTTTTT